A selection of T cell receptor beta chains follows, all from one sample in a study of T cell responses to AZD1222 COVID-19 vaccine. TCRdb keeps only in-frame clones here, not all; method: immunoSEQ multiplex PCR. The repertoire holds 75,000 to 100,000 clones, with 90% as singletons. The specimen comprised peripheral blood, sampled on day 0 of AZD1222 vaccination. The receptors shown here come from an adult in good health. The CDR3 runs from the conserved cysteine through the conserved F or W. The order of the fields is clone size, D gene, V gene, J gene, CDR3 DNA, CDR3 protein. The D gene is left open where the match is weak. Size tells how often a clone was seen (once, few, many) or the class of an expanded clone, and some rows leave it out.

NA	NA	TRBV6-5	TRBJ1-2	TGTGCCAGCAGCCCGCCGGCAGGAGGTAGTGGCTACACCTTC	CASSPPAGGSGYTF
NA	NA	TRBV7-2	TRBJ2-3	TGTGCCAGCAGCCCGGGACCTGGCACAGATACGCAGTATTTT	CASSPGPGTDTQYF
NA	TRBD1	TRBV7-2	TRBJ1-6	TGTGCCAGCAGCCAGGGACAGGCCGGTTCACCCCTCCACTTT	CASSQGQAGSPLHF
NA	NA	TRBV15	TRBJ1-5	TGTGCCACCAGCGGTCAGGGTCCCCGGGGAGATCAGCCCCAGCATTTT	CATSGQGPRGDQPQHF
NA	TRBD2	TRBV5-1	TRBJ2-1	TGCGCCAGCAGCTTACAAGCGGGAGGGCTCAATGAGCAGTTCTTC	CASSLQAGGLNEQFF
once	NA	TRBV19	TRBJ1-1	TGTGCCAGTAAAGTACAGGGCCTGAACACTGAAGCTTTCTTT	CASKVQGLNTEAFF
once	TRBD1	TRBV19	TRBJ1-5	TGTGCCAGTAGTCGTGACAGGGAGAGGTGGGTGGGCAATCAGCCCCAGCATTTT	CASSRDRERWVGNQPQHF
NA	TRBD2	TRBV9	TRBJ2-7	TGTGCCAGCAGCGCCGACACAAGCGGGACCTTTGCGCAGTACTTC	CASSADTSGTFAQYF
NA	TRBD1	TRBV3-1/TRBV3-2	TRBJ2-3	TGTGCCAGCAGCCAAGTAGGACAGGGCCACTTGGGCGATACGCAGTATTTT	CASSQVGQGHLGDTQYF
NA	NA	TRBV19	TRBJ1-2	TGTGCCAGTAAGGAAGGAGGGGAGGGCGGCTACACCTTC	CASKEGGEGGYTF
NA	NA	TRBV19	TRBJ2-1	TGTGCCAGTAGTAAAAAGACTACCCAATACAATGAGCAGTTCTTC	CASSKKTTQYNEQFF
NA	TRBD2	TRBV28	TRBJ2-1	TGTGCCAGCAGTCGGGGGGGGTCCTACAATGAGCAGTTCTTC	CASSRGGSYNEQFF
NA	NA	TRBV14	TRBJ2-7	TGTGCCAGCAGCCAAGAAGGAGGGAGCCCCTACGAGCAGTACTTC	CASSQEGGSPYEQYF
NA	TRBD2	TRBV10-3	TRBJ2-2	TGTGCCAACCGCGAGCGGGAAGGCACCGGGGAGCTGTTTTTT	CANREREGTGELFF
few	TRBD2	TRBV30	TRBJ2-1	TGTGCCTGGGGGAGGGGCCCCTACAATGAGCAGTTCTTC	CAWGRGPYNEQFF
NA	TRBD1	TRBV9	TRBJ2-7	TGTGCCAGCAGCCCAGGGGGGGACAGGGGATACGAGCAGTACTTC	CASSPGGDRGYEQYF